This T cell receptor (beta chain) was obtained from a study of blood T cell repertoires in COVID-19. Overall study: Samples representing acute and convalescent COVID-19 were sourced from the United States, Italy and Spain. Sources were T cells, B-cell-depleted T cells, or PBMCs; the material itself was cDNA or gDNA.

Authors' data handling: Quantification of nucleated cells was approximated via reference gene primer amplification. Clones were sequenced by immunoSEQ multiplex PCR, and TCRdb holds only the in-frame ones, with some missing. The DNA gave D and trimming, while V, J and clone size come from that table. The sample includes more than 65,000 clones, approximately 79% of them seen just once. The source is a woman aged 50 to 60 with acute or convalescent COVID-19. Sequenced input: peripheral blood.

CDR3 residues: CASSPSPGAQGTIYF. The CDR3 bases are TGCGCCAGCAGCCCGAGTCCCGGGGCCCAGGGGACCATATATTTT. V and J are TRBV5-1 and TRBJ1-3, with a possible D match to TRBD1 (6 bases). The ends were cut back, 4 bases at V and 10 bases at J, with 21 bases in the middle. This CDR3 is 15 amino acids long. The germline gives CDR1 SGHRS, CDR2 YFSETQ. The full variable domain, completed using reference TRBV5-1 and TRBJ1-3, is KAGVTQTPRYLIKTRGQQVTLSCSPISGHRSVSWYQQTPGQGLQFLFEYFSETQRNKGNFPGRFSGRQFSNSRSEMNVSTLELGDSALYLCASSPSPGAQGTIYFGEGSWLTVV.